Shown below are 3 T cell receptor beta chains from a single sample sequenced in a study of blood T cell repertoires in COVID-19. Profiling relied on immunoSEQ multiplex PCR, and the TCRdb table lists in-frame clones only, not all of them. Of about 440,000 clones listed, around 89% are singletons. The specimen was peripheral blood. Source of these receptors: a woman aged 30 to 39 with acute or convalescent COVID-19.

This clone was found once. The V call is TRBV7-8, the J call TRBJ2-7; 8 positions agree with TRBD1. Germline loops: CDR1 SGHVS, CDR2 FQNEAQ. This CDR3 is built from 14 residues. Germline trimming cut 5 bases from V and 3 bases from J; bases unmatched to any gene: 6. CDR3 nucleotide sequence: TGTGCCAGCAGCGGTCAGACAGGGGACTACGAGCAGTACTTC. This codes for CASSGQTGDYEQYF.

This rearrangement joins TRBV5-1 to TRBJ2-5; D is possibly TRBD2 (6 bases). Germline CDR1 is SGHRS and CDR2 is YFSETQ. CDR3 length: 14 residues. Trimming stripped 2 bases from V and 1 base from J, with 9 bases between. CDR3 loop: CASSLAGPQETQYF. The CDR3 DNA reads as TGCGCCAGCAGCTTAGCGGGCCCCCAAGAGACCCAGTACTTC.

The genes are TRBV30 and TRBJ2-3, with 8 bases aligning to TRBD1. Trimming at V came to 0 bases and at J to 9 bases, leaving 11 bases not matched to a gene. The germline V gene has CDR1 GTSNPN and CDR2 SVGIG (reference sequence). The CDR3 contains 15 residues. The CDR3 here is CAWSVGQGGGGTQYF. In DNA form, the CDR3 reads TGTGCCTGGAGTGTAGGACAGGGAGGAGGGGGGACGCAGTATTTT. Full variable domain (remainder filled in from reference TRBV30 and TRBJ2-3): SQTIHQWPATLVQPVGSPLSLECTVEGTSNPNLYWYRQAAGRGLQLLFYSVGIGQISSEVPQNLSASRPQDRQFILSSKKLLLSDSGFYLCAWSVGQGGGGTQYFGPGTRLTVL.